The 17 T cell receptor beta chains listed next were all sequenced from one sample in a study of CD8 T cells in Susac syndrome. Random hexamers primed reverse transcription of about 0.5 to 1 ug RNA. TCRdb processed the immunoSEQ multiplex PCR reads anew with MiXCR; each CDR3 protein has one entry. This sample carries hundreds of thousands of distinct CDR3 sequences, approximately 94% of them seen once, and the ten largest clones take approximately 0.15%. Sequenced: CD4+ T cells from PBMCs. These receptors came from a human donor with Susac syndrome.

The chain uses TRBV29-1 and TRBJ2-7; D not certain. The V gene lost 6 bases and the J gene lost 2 bases, with 8 bases spanning the gap. This CDR3 contains 11 residues. In germline, CDR1 is SQVTM, CDR2 ANQGSEA. CDR3 region: CSVVATYEQYF. The CDR3 bases are TGCAGCGTGGTAGCAACCTACGAGCAGTACTTC.

V usage is TRBV20-1 and J usage is TRBJ1-2; no definite D call. Germline CDR1 is DFQATT and CDR2 is SNEGSKA (reference sequence). The CDR3 runs 15 residues. Trimming took off 6 bases at V and 8 bases at J, with 25 bases between the two ends. Here the CDR3 reads CSAIRPGSSRWGYTF. DNA of the CDR3: TGCAGTGCCATCCGTCCCGGGTCCTCAAGGTGGGGCTACACCTTC.

The chain combines TRBV20-1 with TRBJ2-5; D is undetermined. The CDR3 runs to 15 residues. V was trimmed by 6 bases and J by 5 bases, leaving 22 bases between them. Germline loops: CDR1 DFQATT, CDR2 SNEGSKA (reference sequence). The CDR3 spells CSARFGAPGPETQYF. The CDR3 DNA sequence: TGCAGTGCCCGCTTCGGAGCCCCCGGGCCGGAGACCCAGTACTTC.

The table lists this clonotype with a count of one. The V gene is TRBV30, the J gene TRBJ2-1, with 7 nucleotides matching TRBD1. CDR3 size: 13 residues. Germline V CDR1 and CDR2: GTSNPN, SVGIG (reference sequence). Trimming at V came to 3 bases and at J to 7 bases, leaving 6 bases not matched to a gene. DNA for the CDR3: TGTGCCTGGAGAAAACAGGGGTTTAATGAGCAGTTCTTC. Protein product: CAWRKQGFNEQFF. Drawing the rest from reference TRBV30 and TRBJ2-1, the complete variable domain is SQTIHQWPATLVQPVGSPLSLECTVEGTSNPNLYWYRQAAGRGLQLLFYSVGIGQISSEVPQNLSASRPQDRQFILSSKKLLLSDSGFYLCAWRKQGFNEQFFGPGTRLTVL.

The rearrangement joins TRBV4-1 to TRBJ1-2; D unclear. With 0 bases removed from V and 5 bases from J, the gap between germline ends came to 13 bases. CDR3 length: 15 residues. Germline V gene sequence: CDR1 MGHRA, CDR2 YSYEKL. The CDR3 nucleotides read TGCGCCAGCAGCCAAGAATCAGAAGCTCAGTATGGCTACACCTTC. Protein: CASSQESEAQYGYTF.

CDR3 coding DNA: TGCAGCGTTCTTACGGGTAATACGCAGTATTTT. Translated: CSVLTGNTQYF. The V and J genes are TRBV29-1 and TRBJ2-3, with D uncertain. From germline, CDR1 is SQVTM and CDR2 ANQGSEA. The germline V and J ends were trimmed by 5 bases and 7 bases, with 10 bases remaining between them. The length of the CDR3 is 11 residues.

The chain combines TRBV19 with TRBJ1-4; D is undetermined. The CDR3 has 14 residues. Trimming took off 4 bases at V and 0 bases at J, with 6 bases between the two ends. Germline V gene lookup returns CDR1 LNHDA and CDR2 SQIVND (reference sequence). CDR3 DNA sequence: TGTGCCAGTAGTAATACAGCAACTAATGAAAAACTGTTTTTT. Translated, it gives CASSNTATNEKLFF.

The chain links TRBV5-8 to TRBJ2-1; D ambiguous. Germline V gene lookup returns CDR1 SGHTS and CDR2 YDEGEE. V lost 7 bases, J lost 6 bases, and 17 bases lay in between. The CDR3 covers 14 residues. CDR3 amino acids: CASSSTLSGNEQFF. In nucleotides, the CDR3 is TGTGCCAGCTCCTCGACTCTCTCGGGCAATGAGCAGTTCTTC.

V gene TRBV7-2 combines with J gene TRBJ2-3, with D unclear. V lost 1 base, J lost 7 bases, and 9 bases lay in between. In germline, CDR1 is SGHTA, CDR2 FQGNSA. There are 13 residues in the CDR3. The CDR3 region is CASSLGSSNTQYF. The DNA for the CDR3 is TGTGCCAGCAGCTTAGGTTCGTCAAATACGCAGTATTTT.

The chain combines TRBV20-1 with TRBJ1-3, with a weak D call TRBD1 (5 bases). The CDR3 length is 16 residues. The V gene lost 7 bases and the J gene lost 2 bases, with 21 bases spanning the gap. Germline V gene sequence: CDR1 DFQATT, CDR2 SNEGSKA (reference sequence). The CDR3 nucleotides read TGCAGTGTTGAGAGGAGTTCAGGGTTTACTGGAAACACCATATATTTT. This gives the protein CSVERSSGFTGNTIYF.

The J gene is TRBJ1-5, the V gene TRBV20-1; 7 positions agree with TRBD1. CDR1 and CDR2 (germline): DFQATT, SNEGSKA (reference sequence). V was clipped by 4 bases and J by 3 bases; unmatched bases: 12. The CDR3 totals 16 residues. As DNA, the CDR3 is TGCAGTGCTATTAGCGTACAGGGACAGTTCAATCAGCCCCAGCATTTT. This gives the protein CSAISVQGQFNQPQHF.

The rearrangement joins TRBV4-2 to TRBJ1-1; D is undetermined. Trimming left V 4 bases short and J 6 bases short, with 15 bases between. CDR3 length: 14 amino acids. Looked up from germline, CDR1 is LGHNA and CDR2 is YNFKEQ. The CDR3 is CASSPAGGLSEAFF. CDR3 bases: TGTGCCAGCAGCCCGGCGGGCGGACTCTCTGAAGCTTTCTTT.

The chain joins TRBV6-5 to TRBJ1-1, with a weak D call TRBD1 (6 bases). Per germline, CDR1 MNHEY and CDR2 SVGAGI. The V end lost 4 bases, the J end lost 4 bases, and 13 bases lay between the germline ends. The CDR3 runs 14 residues. The CDR3 protein is CASSWGGGGTEAFF. The CDR3, as DNA: TGTGCCAGCAGTTGGGGGGGCGGGGGCACTGAAGCTTTCTTT.

This sequence joins TRBV6-5 and TRBJ2-7, with 10 positions matching TRBD1. CDR3 size: 12 residues. Trimming took 10 bases from V and 6 from J; bases not matched to a gene: 6. The germline V gene encodes CDR1 MNHEY and CDR2 SVGAGI. In DNA, the CDR3 is TGTGCCACTGGGGACAGGGGCAGCGAGCAGTACTTC. This gives the protein CATGDRGSEQYF.

The chain recombines TRBV3-1 with TRBJ1-1, with TRBD1 matching 9 bases. J gave up 4 bases and V 5 bases, and 8 bases lay outside the gene matches. The germline CDR1 and CDR2 sequences are LGHDT and YNNKEL (reference sequence). The CDR3 covers 15 residues. DNA of the CDR3: TGTGCCAGCAGCACCGGGACAGGGAGGGGCACTGAAGCTTTCTTT. Protein: CASSTGTGRGTEAFF.

The chain links TRBV7-6 to TRBJ1-1; TRBD1 might be the D (5 bases). The V gene's germline CDR1 is SGHVS and CDR2 FNYEAQ. CDR3 length equals 14 residues. V lost 0 bases to trimming and J lost 3 bases, with 8 bases between them. CDR3 region: CASSLAAGHTEAFF. As DNA, the CDR3 is TGTGCCAGCAGCTTAGCAGCAGGGCACACTGAAGCTTTCTTT.

The rearrangement uses TRBV20-1 and TRBJ2-2; no definite D call. Germline V gives CDR1 DFQATT, CDR2 SNEGSKA (reference sequence). The CDR3 extends over 14 amino acids. Trimming cost V 5 bases and J 4 bases, with 14 bases left between them. The CDR3 DNA reads TGCAGTGCTCCCAAGGAAAGGGTCACCGGGGAGCTGTTTTTT. Translating it yields CSAPKERVTGELFF.